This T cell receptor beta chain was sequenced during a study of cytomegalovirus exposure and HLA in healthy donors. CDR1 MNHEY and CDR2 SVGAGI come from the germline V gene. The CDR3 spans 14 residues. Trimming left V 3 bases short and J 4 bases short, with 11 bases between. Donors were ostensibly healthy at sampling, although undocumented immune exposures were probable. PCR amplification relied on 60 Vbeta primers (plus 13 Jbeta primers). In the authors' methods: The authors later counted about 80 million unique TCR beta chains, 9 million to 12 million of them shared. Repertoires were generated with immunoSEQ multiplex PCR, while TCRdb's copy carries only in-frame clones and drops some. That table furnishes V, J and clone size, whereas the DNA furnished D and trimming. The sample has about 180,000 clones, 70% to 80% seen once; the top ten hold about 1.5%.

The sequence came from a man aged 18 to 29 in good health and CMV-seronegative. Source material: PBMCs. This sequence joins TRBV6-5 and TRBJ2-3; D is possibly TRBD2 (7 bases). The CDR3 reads CASSYGGGPDTQYF. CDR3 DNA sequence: TGTGCCAGCAGTTATGGGGGGGGCCCAGATACGCAGTATTTT.